The source of this T cell receptor beta chain is a study of OX40 agonist ivuxolimab in advanced cancers. The wider study: Age averaged around 58 years (range about 20 to 80), and 70% to 85% were male. Antecedent anti-PD-1, anti-PD-L1 or anti-CTLA-4 therapy was permissible, with roughly 36% having received some.

In regard to this clone: Its matching antigen is unknown.

Profiled with immunoSEQ multiplex PCR; TCRdb holds only in-frame clones, not every one. The table includes approximately 91,000 clones, around 85% detected once. Findings and limits, study-wide: Dose levels from 0.1 to 3.0 mg/kg saw CD4+ and CD8+ blood T cells expand clonally by week 6. Average numbers of expanded clones were greater in CD8+ T cells than in CD4+.

Trimming cost V 4 bases and J 1 base, with 11 bases left between them. CDR3 length: 14 amino acids. Germline V gene sequence: CDR1 SGHRS, CDR2 YFSETQ. The sequencing used CD4+ or CD8+ T cells sorted from blood, collected in a trial of the OX40 agonist ivuxolimab. This chain connects TRBV5-1 to TRBJ2-5; D may be TRBD1 (5 bases). This receptor was identified in an adult with an advanced solid tumor such as melanoma, head and neck, liver or kidney cancer. The CDR3 here is CASSITGFQETQYF. CDR3 bases: TGCGCCAGCAGCATAACAGGTTTCCAAGAGACCCAGTACTTC. The full variable domain, completed using reference TRBV5-1 and TRBJ2-5, is KAGVTQTPRYLIKTRGQQVTLSCSPISGHRSVSWYQQTPGQGLQFLFEYFSETQRNKGNFPGRFSGRQFSNSRSEMNVSTLELGDSALYLCASSITGFQETQYFGPGTRLLVL.